What follows are 30 T cell receptor beta chains derived from one specimen sequenced in a study of blood T cells in healthy people across ages. The second PCR ran about 6 to 12 cycles with a sample-barcoded 5' primer and J-beta primers. TCRdb ran MiXCR on the 5' RACE reads and lists one entry per CDR3 protein. The sample lists about 690,000 distinct CDR3 sequences, around 43% occurring once. Sequencing used blood. These receptor sequences come from a man aged 80 or over in good health.

This clonotype was seen a handful of times. The rearrangement links TRBV7-9 to TRBJ2-7; D gene unclear. Per germline, CDR1 SEHNR and CDR2 FQNEAQ (reference sequence). CDR3 length: 13 residues. The V end lost 1 base, the J end lost 7 bases, and 11 bases lay between the germline ends. This CDR3 is CASSLGQLREQYF. In DNA form, the CDR3 reads TGTGCCAGCAGCTTAGGGCAGCTACGGGAGCAGTACTTC.

In regard to this clonotype: Its ends do not fully match the called genes, so a read error is possible. The chain carries TRBV27 and TRBJ2-6, with unresolved D. The CDR3 has 15 amino acids. Germline V lookup: CDR1 MNHEY, CDR2 SMNVEV (reference sequence). Written as DNA, the CDR3 is TGTGCCAGCAGTTTATATGACTCTAGGGCCAACGTCCTGACTTTC. Amino acid sequence: CASSLYDSRANVLTF.

The J gene is TRBJ2-3, the V gene TRBV10-3; D might be TRBD1 (5 bases). The V gene lost 8 bases and the J gene lost 3 bases, with 18 bases spanning the gap. The germline gives CDR1 ENHRY, CDR2 SYGVKD. The CDR3 is 15 residues long. CDR3 bases: TGTGCCATCGCTGGGCGGATCTCAGGGACAGATACGCAGTATTTT. This gives the protein CAIAGRISGTDTQYF.

Of note for this clonotype: This may arise from a read error, as a much more abundant clone is one base away. The CDR3 sequence is CASSSAVDSYEQYF. The CDR3, as DNA: TGTGCCAGCAGCTCCGCGGTTGACTCCTACGAGCAGTACTTC. This rearrangement joins TRBV7-2 to TRBJ2-7, with no clear D. The V and J ends lost 4 bases and 0 bases respectively, with 10 bases between them. Germline assignment: CDR1 SGHTA and CDR2 FQGNSA. The CDR3 spans 14 residues. Variable domain in full (rest from reference TRBV7-2 and TRBJ2-7): GAGVSQSPSNKVTEKGKDVELRCDPISGHTALYWYRQSLGQGLEFLIYFQGNSAPDKSGLPSDRFSAERTGGSVSTLTIQRTQQEDSAVYLCASSSAVDSYEQYFGPGTRLTVT.

The J gene is TRBJ2-1, the V gene TRBV5-5; D gene unclear. The CDR3 runs to 14 residues. Germline V CDR1 and CDR2: SGHKS, YYEKEE (reference sequence). V lost 0 bases, J lost 4 bases, and 8 bases lay in between. Here the CDR3 reads CASSLGPQYNEQFF. CDR3 DNA sequence: TGTGCCAGCAGCTTGGGTCCGCAATACAATGAGCAGTTCTTC.

This sequence joins TRBV7-2 and TRBJ2-5; D possibly corresponds to TRBD1 (5 bases). The V and J ends lost 2 bases and 11 bases respectively, with 12 bases between them. Germline assignment: CDR1 SGHTA and CDR2 FQGNSA. This CDR3 contains 12 residues. The CDR3 DNA reads TGTGCCAGCAGCTTATACAGGAATGAGCAGTACTTC. Its translation: CASSLYRNEQYF.

This chain joins TRBV28 and TRBJ2-1; 10 bases align to TRBD2. Germline CDR1 reads MDHEN; CDR2 reads SYDVKM. The CDR3 sequence is 16 residues long. Losses at the gene ends were 5 bases for V and 7 bases for J; bases not matched to a gene: 11. The CDR3 nucleotides are TGTGCCAGCAGTCCGGACAGCGGGAGGGCCGGAAATGAGCAGTTCTTC. Its translation: CASSPDSGRAGNEQFF.

The chain employs TRBV7-2 and TRBJ2-7; D is unclear. The length of the CDR3 is 13 residues. The V gene lost 6 bases and the J gene lost 7 bases, with 16 bases spanning the gap. The germline gives CDR1 SGHTA, CDR2 FQGNSA. DNA for the CDR3: TGTGCCAGCAGGGCGGCACTGTACAATGAGCAGTACTTC. This codes for CASRAALYNEQYF.

The chain uses TRBV15 and TRBJ2-1; TRBD2 agrees at 7 bases. V lost 3 bases, J lost 0 bases, and 2 bases stayed unmatched. This CDR3 is built from 15 residues. Germline V gives CDR1 LNHNV, CDR2 YYDKDF (reference sequence). DNA of the CDR3: TGTGCCACCAGCAGGGCTAGCGGCTCCTACAATGAGCAGTTCTTC. It codes for CATSRASGSYNEQFF.

This clonotype has just one count. The chain links TRBV12-3 or TRBV12-4 to TRBJ2-1; D unclear. The V end was cut by 5 bases, the J end by 5 bases, with 10 bases between. The CDR3 totals 13 residues. In DNA, the CDR3 is TGTGCCAGCAGTCCGGGCGGACACAATGAGCAGTTCTTC. This encodes CASSPGGHNEQFF.

The rearrangement joins TRBV20-1 to TRBJ2-3, with 10 nucleotides matching TRBD2. The germline V gene encodes CDR1 DFQATT and CDR2 SNEGSKA (reference sequence). CDR3 size: 14 residues. V was clipped by 4 bases and J by 4 bases; unmatched bases: 5. The CDR3 reads CSATKREGPDTQYF. Here the CDR3 DNA reads TGCAGTGCTACTAAGCGGGAGGGACCAGATACGCAGTATTTT.

This clonotype occurred many times. V gene TRBV10-1 combines with J gene TRBJ2-3; 14 nucleotides match TRBD2. Germline CDR1 is WNHNN and CDR2 is SYGVQD (reference sequence). The CDR3 is 14 residues long. V lost 2 bases to trimming and J lost 14 bases; unmatched junction nucleotides: 6. The CDR3 DNA reads TGCGCCAGCAGTGAGGTGACTAGCGGGAGGGATGCGTATTTT. This translates into CASSEVTSGRDAYF.

This clonotype was seen many times. The genes are TRBV5-6 and TRBJ1-6; the D is unclear. The CDR3 is 14 amino acids. Trimming shortened V by 4 bases and J by 13 bases, and 18 bases separated the two germline ends. CDR1 and CDR2 from the germline V gene are SGHDT and YYEEEE. The CDR3 sequence: CASSAADLVSPLHF. In nucleotides, the CDR3 is TGTGCCAGCAGCGCGGCGGACCTGGTTTCGCCCCTCCACTTT.

Of note for this clonotype: A read error may explain this, as a much larger clone is one base away. The chain is built from TRBV7-9 and TRBJ2-5; D might be TRBD1 (6 bases). The J call is doubtful: the DNA matches TRBJ2-1 better. The germline V gene has CDR1 SEHNR and CDR2 FQNEAQ (reference sequence). The length of the CDR3 is 17 residues. The CDR3 loop reads CASSLAAGAPFQETQFF. The CDR3 DNA follows: TGTGCCAGCAGCTTAGCAGCAGGGGCCCCTTTCCAAGAGACCCAGTTCTTC.

The rearrangement joins TRBV10-3 to TRBJ2-3; 10 bases map to TRBD2. V dropped 3 bases and J dropped 2; count of bases not matched to a gene: 8. The germline V gene has CDR1 ENHRY and CDR2 SYGVKD. The CDR3 contains 17 residues. CDR3 loop: CAISEHLAGGPTDTQYF. DNA of the CDR3: TGTGCCATCAGTGAACACTTAGCGGGAGGCCCCACAGATACGCAGTATTTT.

This clonotype was counted once. This rearrangement joins TRBV6-1 to TRBJ1-2; 7 bases map to TRBD1. CDR3 size: 15 residues. V gave up 2 bases and J gave up 4 bases; unmatched junction bases: 7. Looked up from germline, CDR1 is MNHNS and CDR2 is SASEGT. The CDR3 here is CASSEPGQASYGYTF. CDR3 coding DNA: TGTGCCAGCAGTGAACCAGGACAGGCATCCTATGGCTACACCTTC.

V usage is TRBV7-6 and J usage is TRBJ2-2, with TRBD1 identical over 8 bases. This CDR3 comprises 16 residues. V was pared by 3 bases and J by 1 base, with 4 bases of the junction left unmatched. The germline V gene has CDR1 SGHVS and CDR2 FNYEAQ. As DNA, the CDR3 is TGTGCCAGCAGCTTCCAGGGGGCTAAGAACACCGGGGAGCTGTTTTTT. Translated, it gives CASSFQGAKNTGELFF.

The chain links TRBV20-1 to TRBJ2-7; 12 nucleotides line up with TRBD1. CDR3 length: 13 amino acids. Looked up from germline, CDR1 is DFQATT and CDR2 is SNEGSKA (reference sequence). Trimming cost V 5 bases and J 6 bases; bases outside gene matches: 5. This chain's CDR3 is CSAPWDRGLEQYF. For the CDR3, the DNA is TGCAGTGCTCCCTGGGACAGGGGGCTCGAGCAGTACTTC.

Only a few counts were recorded for this clonotype. This chain uses TRBV12-3 or TRBV12-4 with TRBJ2-5, with TRBD1 matching over 8 bases. The V segment lost 2 bases and the J segment 4 bases; nucleotides outside the gene matches: 6. This CDR3 contains 15 residues. As DNA, the CDR3 is TGTGCCAGCAGTTTAACCCAGGGGGCGCGAGAGACCCAGTACTTC. Translating gives CASSLTQGARETQYF.

CDR3 bases: TGTGCCAGCAGCGTGGGTCCGAGACACATCACAGATACGCAGTATTTT. Translation: CASSVGPRHITDTQYF. The chain carries TRBV9 and TRBJ2-3; D gene ambiguous. Per germline, CDR1 SGDLS and CDR2 YYNGEE. V dropped 2 bases and J dropped 2 bases, with 15 bases sitting between them. The CDR3 totals 16 residues. Drawing the rest from reference TRBV9 and TRBJ2-3, the complete variable domain is DSGVTQTPKHLITATGQRVTLRCSPRSGDLSVYWYQQSLDQGLQFLIQYYNGEERAKGNILERFSAQQFPDLHSELNLSSLELGDSALYFCASSVGPRHITDTQYFGPGTRLTVL.

J is TRBJ1-5 and V is TRBV20-1; D not certain. CDR1 and CDR2 from the germline V gene are DFQATT and SNEGSKA (reference sequence). CDR3 size: 12 residues. Trimming removed 6 bases at V and 7 bases at J, with 13 bases between. This CDR3 reads CSAHSQLQPQHF. As DNA, the CDR3 is TGCAGTGCCCACTCCCAATTGCAGCCCCAGCATTTT.

This clonotype was counted between two and nine times. The J gene is TRBJ2-3, the V gene TRBV7-2, with D perhaps TRBD2 (5 bases). Trimming took off 5 bases at V and 7 bases at J, with 19 bases between the two ends. The CDR3 consists of 15 residues. The germline V gene has CDR1 SGHTA and CDR2 FQGNSA. The chain's CDR3 is CASSPDPTRTNTQYF. CDR3 sequence (DNA): TGTGCCAGCAGCCCAGATCCAACTAGAACGAATACGCAGTATTTT.

This clonotype has a handful of counts. The rearrangement links TRBV3-1 to TRBJ2-7, with TRBD2 matching over 9 bases. The V gene's germline CDR1 is LGHDT and CDR2 YNNKEL (reference sequence). The CDR3 runs to 14 residues. V lost 4 bases to trimming and J lost 5 bases; unmatched junction nucleotides: 6. The chain's CDR3 is CASSPLAGVNEQYF. The CDR3, as DNA: TGTGCCAGCAGCCCCTTAGCGGGGGTAAACGAGCAGTACTTC.

With respect to this clonotype: At one end the junction does not follow the germline gene, possibly because of a read error. This chain connects TRBV7-2 to TRBJ2-5; 10 nucleotides align to TRBD2. Germline loops: CDR1 SGHTA, CDR2 FQGNSA. The CDR3 covers 19 residues. The CDR3 nucleotides read TGTGCCAGTAGCTTAGCGCTAGTTAGCGGGGGGTTCTCCTACAATGAGCAGTACTTC. Its translation: CASSLALVSGGFSYNEQYF.

The genes are TRBV7-2 and TRBJ1-2; the D is unclear. Germline CDR1 SGHTA, CDR2 FQGNSA. Trimming stripped 3 bases from V and 6 bases from J, with 17 bases between. The CDR3 runs 15 residues. The CDR3 region has the DNA TGTGCCAGCAGCTTCGGACGTCTAAGTCAAAATGGCTACACCTTC. This encodes CASSFGRLSQNGYTF.

V and J are TRBV6-2 or TRBV6-3 and TRBJ2-2; 9 nucleotides align to TRBD1. The CDR3 totals 18 residues. Trimming cost V 6 bases and J 5 bases; bases outside gene matches: 16. From germline, CDR1 is MNHEY and CDR2 SVGEGT. The CDR3 DNA follows: TGTGCCAGCAGCTCCATCAACAGGGGGCTGAGGGAGACCGGGGAGCTGTTTTTT. This codes for CASSSINRGLRETGELFF.

V gene TRBV20-1 combines with J gene TRBJ1-2; no clear D gene. Trimming stripped 1 base from V and 6 bases from J, with 24 bases between. This CDR3 is built from 17 residues. Germline V CDR1 and CDR2: DFQATT, SNEGSKA (reference sequence). The CDR3 spells CSARVLPAARAEDGYTF. For the CDR3, the DNA is TGCAGTGCTAGAGTTCTGCCGGCGGCGAGAGCCGAGGATGGCTACACCTTC.

The V and J genes are TRBV28 and TRBJ2-6; D is unclear. The V gene lost 8 bases and the J gene lost 0 bases, with 8 bases spanning the gap. The CDR3 spans 14 residues. Germline V CDR1 and CDR2: MDHEN, SYDVKM. CDR3 amino acids: CASARSSGANVLTF. The CDR3 coding sequence is TGTGCCAGCGCCCGGAGCTCTGGGGCCAACGTCCTGACTTTC. Variable domain in full (rest from reference TRBV28 and TRBJ2-6): DVKVTQSSRYLVKRTGEKVFLECVQDMDHENMFWYRQDPGLGLRLIYFSYDVKMKEKGDIPEGYSVSREKKERFSLILESASTNQTSMYLCASARSSGANVLTFGAGSRLTVL.

This chain joins TRBV12-5 and TRBJ2-1; 8 bases fit TRBD2. Germline V gene data show CDR1 as LGHNT and CDR2 as FRNRAP. The V segment lost 6 bases and the J segment 10 bases; nucleotides outside the gene matches: 8. This CDR3 has 13 amino acids. CDR3 DNA sequence: TGTGCTAGTGGAGCGGGAGCCGATCTCGAGCAGTTCTTC. Amino acids: CASGAGADLEQFF.

This clonotype was detected only a few times. The rearrangement uses TRBV7-9 and TRBJ2-5, with 7 bases lining up with TRBD2. There are 15 residues in the CDR3. The J segment lost 1 base and the V segment lost 5 bases, leaving 7 bases of the junction unmatched. Germline V lookup: CDR1 SEHNR, CDR2 FQNEAQ (reference sequence). The CDR3 DNA reads as TGTGCCAGCAGCCCTACGGGGAGGGGCCAAGAGACCCAGTACTTC. Translated, it gives CASSPTGRGQETQYF.